Sequencing of this T cell receptor beta chain was carried out in a study of response to subunit inactivated influenza vaccine. Via MiXCR, TCRdb re-called the RT-PCR reads, giving one row per CDR3 protein. The repertoire holds about 700,000 distinct CDR3 sequences, with 15% to 18% as singletons. Study results and caveats: Each seasonal influenza vaccination recruits few new T cells, the authors suggested.

The V gene's germline CDR1 is MNHNS and CDR2 SASEGT. V dropped 5 bases and J dropped 0 bases, with 11 bases sitting between them. The CDR3 is made up of 15 amino acids. With respect to this clonotype: The antigen is undetermined.

Sample: PBMCs from blood, taken about 12 days after vaccination. The gene calls are TRBV6-1 and TRBJ1-3; D is unclear. This receptor was identified in a man between 45 and 60 years old who received an inactivated influenza vaccine. The CDR3 sequence is CASSPLLPSGNTIYF. The CDR3 DNA follows: TGTGCCAGCAGTCCGCTACTCCCCTCTGGAAACACCATATATTTT.